The rows below give T cell receptor beta chains drawn from one sample of a study of CD8 T cells in Susac syndrome. A single record per CDR3 protein comes from TCRdb applying MiXCR to the immunoSEQ multiplex PCR reads. The data show fewer than 350,000 distinct CDR3 sequences, with about 92% seen just once and approximately 0.065% held by the top ten. The sequencing input was CD4+ T cells from PBMCs. These receptors were obtained from a human donor with multiple sclerosis. Each CDR3 is given with its conserved first and last residue. D genes are given only for firm matches. A row's size may be missing; if present it is once, few, many or a size class.

D | size | J | V | CDR3 | DNA
- | - | TRBJ1-1 | TRBV27 | CASSPRPTANTEAFF | TGTGCCAGCAGCCCAAGACCGACGGCGAACACTGAAGCTTTCTTT
- | - | TRBJ2-2 | TRBV7-8 | CASSLVAAGTGELFF | TGTGCCAGCAGCTTAGTTGCGGCCGGGACCGGGGAGCTGTTTTTT
TRBD2 | - | TRBJ2-1 | TRBV4-1 | CASSQGTRLAGDNEQFF | TGCGCCAGCAGCCAAGGAACTAGACTAGCGGGAGATAATGAGCAGTTCTTC
- | - | TRBJ1-5 | TRBV4-1 | CASSQDHTAYQPQHF | TGCGCCAGCAGCCAAGATCATACAGCTTATCAGCCCCAGCATTTT
TRBD2 | once | TRBJ2-1 | TRBV6-6 | CASSPGTSGNNEQFF | TGTGCCAGCAGTCCCGGGACTAGCGGTAACAATGAGCAGTTCTTC
- | few | TRBJ1-6 | TRBV4-1 | CASSPRGLGVVYNSPLHF | TGCGCCAGCAGCCCCCGAGGGCTGGGGGTCGTCTATAATTCACCCCTCCACTTT
- | - | TRBJ2-1 | TRBV18 | CASSPGRAEQFF | TGTGCCAGCTCACCGGGCAGGGCTGAGCAGTTCTTC
- | - | TRBJ1-2 | TRBV12-3/TRBV12-4 | CASKATAAGNGGYTF | TGTGCCAGCAAAGCAACCGCCGCGGGGAATGGTGGCTACACCTTC
- | once | TRBJ2-3 | TRBV5-1 | CASSLEGTNTDTQYF | TGCGCCAGCAGCTTGGAAGGGACCAACACAGATACGCAGTATTTT
TRBD2 | - | TRBJ2-3 | TRBV12-3/TRBV12-4 | CASSLILRGLATTDTQYF | TGTGCCAGCAGTTTAATCCTCCGGGGACTAGCCACCACAGATACGCAGTATTTT
- | - | TRBJ1-2 | TRBV24-1 | CATSAQGTNYGYTF | TGTGCCACGTCCGCTCAGGGCACTAACTATGGCTACACCTTC
TRBD1 | - | TRBJ1-2 | TRBV29-1 | CSVGTGEGYGYTF | TGCAGCGTCGGGACAGGGGAAGGGTATGGCTACACCTTC
- | - | TRBJ1-2 | TRBV3-1 | CASSQDLGSHTLYGYTF | TGTGCCAGCAGCCAAGATCTGGGAAGCCACACCCTCTATGGCTACACCTTC
- | - | TRBJ2-7 | TRBV9 | CASSPGSNKWDYEQYF | TGTGCCAGCAGTCCTGGATCGAATAAATGGGACTACGAGCAGTACTTC
TRBD1 | - | TRBJ1-5 | TRBV18 | CASSLQGGIQPQHF | TGTGCCAGCTCACTCCAGGGGGGAATTCAGCCCCAGCATTTT
- | - | TRBJ1-2 | TRBV7-9 | CASSSRRIPNYGYTF | TGTGCCAGCAGCTCGAGGAGGATCCCGAACTATGGCTACACCTTC
- | - | TRBJ2-5 | TRBV12-3/TRBV12-4 | CASSLSSETQYF | TGTGCCAGCAGTTTATCCTCCGAGACCCAGTACTTC
- | - | TRBJ1-2 | TRBV3-1 | CASSQEPREREPGYTF | TGTGCCAGCAGCCAAGAACCCCGTGAACGGGAGCCTGGCTACACCTTC
- | - | TRBJ2-5 | TRBV5-1 | CASTTEQETQYF | TGCGCCAGTACTACAGAGCAAGAGACCCAGTACTTC
TRBD1 | - | TRBJ1-3 | TRBV30 | CAWSAGQGLANTIYF | TGTGCCTGGAGTGCAGGACAGGGTTTAGCAAACACCATATATTTT
TRBD2 | - | TRBJ2-5 | TRBV11-2 | CASSPMGLAAKETQYF | TGTGCCAGCAGCCCAATGGGACTAGCGGCTAAAGAGACCCAGTACTTC
- | once | TRBJ1-2 | TRBV24-1 | CATSDPGGSGDYGYTF | TGTGCCACCAGTGACCCGGGGGGGTCTGGGGACTATGGCTACACCTTC
TRBD1 | - | TRBJ2-1 | TRBV12-3/TRBV12-4 | CASSSTTRGWREQFF | TGTGCCAGCAGTTCGACCACCAGGGGGTGGAGGGAGCAGTTCTTC
- | - | TRBJ1-5 | TRBV6-2/TRBV6-3 | CASQGFNQPQHF | TGTGCCAGCCAGGGTTTTAATCAGCCCCAGCATTTT
- | - | TRBJ2-3 | TRBV6-1 | CASSESRAGTDTQYF | TGTGCCAGCAGTGAATCCAGGGCGGGAACAGATACGCAGTATTTT
- | - | TRBJ2-2 | TRBV5-1 | CASSLLALTGELFF | TGCGCCAGCAGCCTCCTAGCCCTGACCGGGGAGCTGTTTTTT
- | - | TRBJ2-3 | TRBV5-1 | CASSLGWTRDTQYF | TGCGCCAGCAGCTTGGGCTGGACCCGGGATACGCAGTATTTT
TRBD2 | - | TRBJ2-1 | TRBV7-9 | CASSAGGSYNEQFF | TGTGCCAGCAGCGCGGGGGGCTCCTACAATGAGCAGTTCTTC
- | - | TRBJ2-2 | TRBV7-2 | CASSPRTVHNGELFF | TGTGCCAGCAGCCCACGGACAGTACATAACGGGGAGCTGTTTTTT
- | - | TRBJ1-1 | TRBV9 | CASRPTFGDMNTEAFF | TGTGCCAGCAGGCCCACTTTTGGGGACATGAACACTGAAGCTTTCTTT
TRBD1 | - | TRBJ1-3 | TRBV19 | CASSGGTGNSGNTIYF | TGTGCCAGTAGTGGGGGGACAGGGAACTCTGGAAACACCATATATTTT
TRBD2 | - | TRBJ2-1 | TRBV12-3/TRBV12-4 | CASSPSGLAAYNEQFF | TGTGCCAGCAGTCCCTCAGGACTAGCAGCCTACAATGAGCAGTTCTTC
TRBD2 | - | TRBJ2-3 | TRBV4-3 | CASSQDALAGTDTQYF | TGCGCCAGCAGCCAAGATGCCCTAGCGGGCACAGATACGCAGTATTTT
TRBD2 | - | TRBJ2-3 | TRBV3-1 | CASSQGGLAGVDTQYF | TGTGCCAGCAGCCAAGGGGGACTAGCGGGAGTAGATACGCAGTATTTT
TRBD2 | - | TRBJ2-3 | TRBV19 | CASSPRTSGGRTDTQYF | TGTGCCAGTAGCCCCCGGACTAGCGGGGGACGCACAGATACGCAGTATTTT
- | - | TRBJ2-1 | TRBV7-6 | CASSLSVGQGTYEQFF | TGTGCCAGCAGCTTATCTGTGGGGCAGGGGACATATGAGCAGTTCTTC
- | - | TRBJ2-3 | TRBV5-1 | CASSVQASTDTQYF | TGCGCCAGCAGCGTACAGGCTAGCACAGATACGCAGTATTTT
- | - | TRBJ2-7 | TRBV5-1 | CATSPKTGSGYEQYF | TGCGCCACCAGTCCCAAAACTGGCAGTGGCTACGAGCAGTACTTC
TRBD1 | - | TRBJ2-3 | TRBV2 | CASILDRGLGDTQYF | TGTGCCAGCATCCTAGACAGGGGGCTCGGAGATACGCAGTATTTT
- | once | TRBJ2-4 | TRBV9 | CASSVEGGNKNIQYF | TGTGCCAGCAGCGTAGAAGGTGGAAACAAAAACATTCAGTACTTC
- | - | TRBJ1-1 | TRBV6-2/TRBV6-3 | CASSYPKNTEAFF | TGTGCCAGCAGTTATCCCAAGAACACTGAAGCTTTCTTT
- | - | TRBJ1-2 | TRBV10-3 | CAISESLGKSDGGPYLSYGYTF | TGTGCCATCAGTGAGTCTTTGGGTAAATCCGACGGAGGCCCCTACCTAAGCTATGGCTACACCTTC
TRBD1 | - | TRBJ2-7 | TRBV7-2 | CASSSFQDRGYEQYF | TGTGCCAGCAGCTCGTTCCAGGACAGGGGCTACGAGCAGTACTTC
- | - | TRBJ2-3 | TRBV3-1 | CASSPHPWSTDTQYF | TGTGCCAGCAGCCCCCACCCCTGGAGTACAGATACGCAGTATTTT
- | few | TRBJ1-3 | TRBV5-5 | CASSLGPGNTIYF | TGTGCCAGCAGCTTGGGTCCTGGAAACACCATATATTTT
- | - | TRBJ2-3 | TRBV2 | CASSPDSPASGTQYF | TGTGCCAGCAGTCCGGACTCTCCAGCTTCGGGTACGCAGTATTTT
- | - | TRBJ2-5 | TRBV3-1 | CASSQDFFNRELQYF | TGTGCCAGCAGCCAAGATTTTTTTAACCGGGAACTCCAGTACTTC
TRBD2 | - | TRBJ2-5 | TRBV7-2 | CASSLAGGGEAQYF | TGTGCCAGCAGCTTAGCGGGCGGGGGGGAGGCCCAGTACTTC
- | - | TRBJ1-5 | TRBV30 | CAWSLSGNQPQHF | TGTGCCTGGAGTCTCAGTGGCAATCAGCCCCAGCATTTT
TRBD2 | - | TRBJ2-1 | TRBV2 | CASRVILAGAKSEQFF | TGTGCCAGCAGAGTAATACTAGCGGGTGCCAAGAGTGAGCAGTTCTTC
TRBD1 | - | TRBJ1-4 | TRBV9 | CASSVGTGHEKLFF | TGTGCCAGCAGCGTGGGGACAGGGCATGAAAAACTGTTTTTT